One sample yielded the 26 T cell receptor beta chains listed below, sequenced in a study of T cells expressing NK-cell markers. Reprocessing the 5' RACE reads, TCRdb reports a single entry for every CDR3 protein and omits DNA. The sample's table shows 350,000 to 400,000 distinct CDR3 sequences. The material sequenced was blood T cells: a sorted CD56 or NKG2C T cell subset, CD4+ or CD8+ T cells, or bulk PBMC T cells (not recorded which). These receptor sequences come from a woman aged 45-65 years in good health.

V is TRBV6-5 and J is TRBJ2-1; TCRdb names TRBD2, which stays unverified in the absence of DNA. CDR1 is MNHEY, CDR2 SVGAGI, per germline. The CDR3 totals 16 residues. The CDR3 reads CASKESSLVPNSEQFF.

This rearrangement joins TRBV5-1 to TRBJ2-2; with no DNA, the TCRdb D assignment of TRBD1 cannot be verified. The CDR3 loop spans 13 amino acids. Looked up from germline, CDR1 is SGHRS and CDR2 is YFSETQ. CDR3 amino acids: CASGRGDTGELFF.

The chain combines TRBV14 with TRBJ1-2. This CDR3 has 14 residues. Looked up from germline, CDR1 is SGHDN and CDR2 is FVKESK. This CDR3 is CASSQGSLSYGYTF.

Here the CDR3 reads CATSEPGGENIQYF. The chain is built from TRBV24-1 and TRBJ2-4; absent DNA, TCRdb's TRBD1 call cannot be checked. The CDR3 has 14 residues. CDR1 is KGHDR, CDR2 SFDVKD, per germline.

The genes are TRBV7-3 and TRBJ2-1. The V gene's germline CDR1 is SGHTA and CDR2 FQGTGA. This CDR3 has 13 amino acids. CDR3 residues: CASSFGIWDEQFF.

The rearrangement uses TRBV20-1 and TRBJ1-5; TCRdb gives TRBD1 as the D gene, but with no DNA this cannot be confirmed. CDR1 and CDR2 from the germline V gene are DFQATT and SNEGSKA (reference sequence). CDR3 length: 13 amino acids. CDR3 amino acids: CSASRRDHQPQHF.

The chain links TRBV27 to TRBJ2-7. The length of the CDR3 is 14 residues. Germline V CDR1 and CDR2: MNHEY, SMNVEV (reference sequence). CDR3 region: CASSPVGSSYEQYF.

The J gene is TRBJ2-6, the V gene TRBV15; as DNA is missing, the TRBD2 call by TCRdb cannot be tested. CDR1 and CDR2 from the germline V gene are LNHNV and YYDKDF (reference sequence). The CDR3 runs to 17 residues. The CDR3 loop is CATSRQRGNSGANVLTF.

CDR3 sequence: CASSRRQVNTEAFF. J is TRBJ1-1 and V is TRBV14; TCRdb's D call, TRBD1, is unchecked because there is no DNA. The CDR3 has 14 amino acids. Germline V gene sequence: CDR1 SGHDN, CDR2 FVKESK. Complete variable domain (other parts from reference TRBV14 and TRBJ1-1): EAGVTQFPSHSVIEKGQTVTLRCDPISGHDNLYWYRRVMGKEIKFLLHFVKESKQDESGMPNNRFLAERTGGTYSTLKVQPAELEDSGVYFCASSRRQVNTEAFFGQGTRLTVV.

V usage is TRBV29-1 and J usage is TRBJ2-6. Germline V gene lookup returns CDR1 SQVTM and CDR2 ANQGSEA. The CDR3 extends over 17 amino acids. CDR3 protein: CSVEKAIPGLGANVLTF.

This sequence joins TRBV24-1 and TRBJ2-1; with no DNA, the TCRdb D assignment of TRBD1 cannot be verified. The V gene's germline CDR1 is KGHDR and CDR2 SFDVKD. The CDR3 loop spans 16 amino acids. CDR3 protein: CATSGGRGGYSNEQFF.

The CDR3 protein is CASSSSGRGATGELFF. The rearrangement links TRBV9 to TRBJ2-2; TCRdb picks TRBD2, but there is no DNA to check that call. The CDR3 extends over 16 amino acids. Germline loops: CDR1 SGDLS, CDR2 YYNGEE.

J is TRBJ2-1 and V is TRBV5-1; the D call from TCRdb, TRBD1, cannot be confirmed without DNA. CDR1 SGHRS and CDR2 YFSETQ come from the germline V gene. The CDR3 has 17 amino acids. The CDR3 region is CASSPGAGLSSYNEQFF.

The J gene is TRBJ2-1, the V gene TRBV3-1; TCRdb designates TRBD1, a call that cannot be tested without DNA. This CDR3 has 13 residues. Germline CDR1 is LGHDT and CDR2 is YNNKEL (reference sequence). CDR3 in amino acids: CASPRQADNEQFF.

The chain couples TRBV12-3 or TRBV12-4 to TRBJ2-1. CDR3 size: 13 residues. CDR3 amino acids: CASSFDNYNEQFF.

The chain combines TRBV4-1 with TRBJ2-5; TCRdb's D call, TRBD1, is unchecked because there is no DNA. CDR1 is MGHRA and CDR2 is YSYEKL in the germline V gene. The CDR3 runs to 16 residues. The chain's CDR3 is CASSRPGQGVRETQYF.

This chain uses TRBV20-1 with TRBJ2-5; the TCRdb D gene call, TRBD1, has no DNA to confirm it. The CDR3 has 14 residues. The germline V gene encodes CDR1 DFQATT and CDR2 SNEGSKA (reference sequence). The CDR3 sequence: CSARTGTTSQTQYF.

This chain connects TRBV10-3 to TRBJ2-2; the TCRdb D gene call, TRBD2, has no DNA to confirm it. The CDR3 is made up of 16 amino acids. Germline CDR1 ENHRY, CDR2 SYGVKD. CDR3 amino acids: CAISPASGTNTGELFF.

The chain couples TRBV12-3 or TRBV12-4 to TRBJ2-5; TCRdb names TRBD2, which stays unverified in the absence of DNA. This CDR3 comprises 15 residues. This CDR3 reads CASTSGAGVEETQYF.

The chain links TRBV27 to TRBJ1-5; TCRdb reports TRBD1, a call that lacks DNA to check it against. The V gene's germline CDR1 is MNHEY and CDR2 SMNVEV (reference sequence). The CDR3 is 15 amino acids. CDR3: CASSLDRDSNQPQHF.

This chain connects TRBV11-2 to TRBJ2-3; no DNA is available, so the TRBD1 call from TCRdb remains unchecked. Germline CDR1 SGHAT, CDR2 FQNNGV. This CDR3 region has 14 residues. The CDR3 spells CASSSIGGQDTQYF.

The gene calls are TRBV29-1 and TRBJ2-2; TCRdb reports TRBD1, a call that lacks DNA to check it against. Germline assignment: CDR1 SQVTM and CDR2 ANQGSEA. The CDR3 runs 15 residues. Here the CDR3 reads CSAGGQGSTTGELFF.

The chain uses TRBV15 and TRBJ1-1. Per germline, CDR1 LNHNV and CDR2 YYDKDF (reference sequence). The CDR3 is made up of 12 amino acids. The CDR3 here is CATSRNGIEAFF.

V and J are TRBV4-2 and TRBJ2-1; with no DNA, the TCRdb D assignment of TRBD2 cannot be verified. Germline V gene lookup returns CDR1 LGHNA and CDR2 YNFKEQ. The CDR3 consists of 13 residues. This CDR3 reads CASRSGRDDEQFF.

The chain employs TRBV7-2 and TRBJ2-1; TCRdb outputs TRBD2, but without DNA this stays unchecked. Germline V lookup: CDR1 SGHTA, CDR2 FQGNSA. The CDR3 is made up of 15 amino acids. CDR3: CASSLVAGSYNEQFF.

Here the CDR3 reads CASSRGGQGGLGQTQYF. V is TRBV12-3 or TRBV12-4 and J is TRBJ2-5; the TCRdb D gene call, TRBD1, has no DNA to confirm it. The CDR3 sequence is 17 residues long.